These 27 T cell receptor beta chains originate from one sample sequenced in a study of blood T cell repertoires in COVID-19. This table comes from immunoSEQ multiplex PCR, and its TCRdb copy is limited to in-frame clones, with some not included. The sample contains about 28,000 clones, about 84% of which appear only once. The sequenced sample consisted of peripheral blood. These receptor sequences come from a woman between 55 and 75 years old with acute or convalescent COVID-19.

The chain is built from TRBV4-2 and TRBJ1-1, with a weak D call TRBD1 (6 bases). The CDR3 extends over 14 amino acids. The ends were cut back, 3 bases at V and 14 bases at J, with 22 bases in the middle. CDR1 is LGHNA and CDR2 is YNFKEQ in the germline V gene. The CDR3 region is CASSQEGGNKGSFF. The DNA of the CDR3 is TGTGCCAGCAGCCAGGAGGGGGGGAACAAGGGTTCGTTCTTT.

The J gene is TRBJ2-5, the V gene TRBV7-2, with TRBD2 matching 9 bases. Germline V gives CDR1 SGHTA, CDR2 FQGNSA. J lost 2 bases, V lost 1 base, and 5 bases had no gene match. CDR3 length: 16 amino acids. The DNA for the CDR3 is TGTGCCAGCAGCTTAGGGTCGGGACTAGCTCAAGAGACCCAGTACTTC. It codes for CASSLGSGLAQETQYF.

This sequence joins TRBV5-6 and TRBJ2-7; TRBD1 agrees at 8 bases. Germline CDR1 is SGHDT and CDR2 is YYEEEE. V lost 2 bases to trimming and J lost 2 bases; unmatched junction nucleotides: 6. This CDR3 contains 15 residues. CDR3 sequence (DNA): TGTGCCAGCAGCTTTAGGGGACAGGTGACCTACGAGCAGTACTTC. This sequence encodes CASSFRGQVTYEQYF. Using reference TRBV5-6 and TRBJ2-7 for the parts outside the CDR3, the full variable domain is DAGVTQSPTHLIKTRGQQVTLRCSPKSGHDTVSWYQQALGQGPQFIFQYYEEEERQRGNFPDRFSGHQFPNYSSELNVNALLLGDSALYLCASSFRGQVTYEQYFGPGTRLTVT.

This chain joins TRBV9 and TRBJ2-2; the D gene is possibly TRBD2 (5 bases). This CDR3 region has 17 residues. Germline loops: CDR1 SGDLS, CDR2 YYNGEE. Deletions cut 3 bases from V and 4 bases from J, with 19 bases between. The CDR3 loop reads CASSARGGGKSTGELFF. As DNA, the CDR3 is TGTGCCAGCAGCGCCCGGGGTGGTGGGAAGAGCACCGGGGAGCTGTTTTTT.

The chain couples TRBV2 to TRBJ2-1; TRBD2 is a possible D gene (7 bases). Germline assignment: CDR1 SNHLY and CDR2 FYNNEI. V was pared by 5 bases and J by 4 bases, with 18 bases between. This CDR3 spans 16 amino acids. In DNA form, the CDR3 reads TGTGCCAGCAGTTGGGCAGGGGAGGGGTCGTACAATGAGCAGTTCTTC. It specifies CASSWAGEGSYNEQFF.

This clone was seen a single time. The rearrangement joins TRBV7-2 to TRBJ2-7; TRBD1 agrees at 7 bases. The CDR3 loop spans 15 amino acids. With 1 base clipped from V and 0 bases from J, the junction kept 3 bases outside the gene matches. CDR1 and CDR2 from the germline V gene are SGHTA and FQGNSA. Here the CDR3 DNA reads TGTGCCAGCAGCTTAGGACAGGGCAGCTCCTACGAGCAGTACTTC. Translated: CASSLGQGSSYEQYF.

This chain connects TRBV9 to TRBJ1-1; TRBD1 might be the D (5 bases). Trimming removed 0 bases at V and 1 base at J, with 16 bases between. In germline, CDR1 is SGDLS, CDR2 YYNGEE. The CDR3 has 17 amino acids. CDR3 region: CASSVGPGLQGNTEAFF. The CDR3 nucleotides read TGTGCCAGCAGCGTAGGGCCAGGGCTCCAAGGGAACACTGAAGCTTTCTTT. The complete variable domain, with remaining parts taken from reference TRBV9 and TRBJ1-1, reads DSGVTQTPKHLITATGQRVTLRCSPRSGDLSVYWYQQSLDQGLQFLIQYYNGEERAKGNILERFSAQQFPDLHSELNLSSLELGDSALYFCASSVGPGLQGNTEAFFGQGTRLTVV.

This chain connects TRBV6-6 to TRBJ1-2; D unresolved. This CDR3 comprises 12 residues. V was trimmed by 0 bases and J by 6 bases, leaving 5 bases between them. Germline-derived CDR1 and CDR2 are MNHNY and SVGAGI (reference sequence). The CDR3, as DNA: TGTGCCAGCAGTTACTCGGCAGATGGCTACACCTTC. This sequence encodes CASSYSADGYTF.

V is TRBV7-9 and J is TRBJ2-2, with TRBD2 as a possible D gene (7 bases). The CDR3 loop spans 16 amino acids. Germline CDR1 and CDR2: SEHNR and FQNEAQ (reference sequence). V lost 6 bases to trimming and J lost 4 bases, with 18 bases between them. CDR3 nucleotides: TGTGCCAGCAGAATATCCGGGGGCGGGGGCACCGGGGAGCTGTTTTTT. It translates to CASRISGGGGTGELFF.

V is TRBV6-1 and J is TRBJ1-1; D gene uncertain. With 2 bases removed from V and 1 base from J, the gap between germline ends came to 5 bases. This CDR3 has 13 amino acids. Germline V CDR1 and CDR2: MNHNS, SASEGT. CDR3 DNA: TGTGCCAGCAGTGAATTCCGGAACACTGAAGCTTTCTTT. Amino acid sequence: CASSEFRNTEAFF.

The chain recombines TRBV23-1 with TRBJ1-6; D may be TRBD1 (5 bases). TRBV23-1 is flagged as an ORF with uncertain function. Trimming shortened V by 6 bases and J by 10 bases, and 22 bases separated the two germline ends. There are 16 residues in the CDR3. Written as DNA, the CDR3 is TGCGCCAGCAGACGGTCCCAGGGAAAGTTTGGGTCACCCCTCCACTTT. Its translation is CASRRSQGKFGSPLHF.

The V and J genes are TRBV5-5 and TRBJ1-6, with 8 bases identical to TRBD1. This CDR3 spans 15 amino acids. CDR1 is SGHKS and CDR2 is YYEKEE in the germline V gene (reference sequence). V shed 4 bases, J shed 9 bases, and the junction held 9 bases outside the gene matches. The CDR3 sequence is CASSRGTGGSSPLHF. In DNA, the CDR3 is TGTGCCAGCAGCCGGGGGACAGGAGGTTCTTCACCCCTCCACTTT.

V and J are TRBV10-1 and TRBJ2-1, with TRBD2 identical over 10 bases. The CDR3 is made up of 17 amino acids. Germline V CDR1 and CDR2: WNHNN, SYGVQD (reference sequence). V lost 0 bases, J lost 1 base, and 3 bases stayed unmatched. CDR3 region: CASSESLAGGSYNEQFF. The CDR3 DNA reads as TGCGCCAGCAGTGAGTCGTTAGCGGGGGGATCCTACAATGAGCAGTTCTTC.

The rearrangement joins TRBV2 to TRBJ1-6; 7 bases line up with TRBD1. V dropped 8 bases and J dropped 10; count of bases not matched to a gene: 8. The CDR3 contains 13 residues. Germline V gene data show CDR1 as SNHLY and CDR2 as FYNNEI. CDR3 region: CASLRQGGSPLHF. CDR3 in DNA: TGTGCCAGCCTACGACAGGGAGGATCACCCCTCCACTTT.

The chain couples TRBV24-1 to TRBJ1-2; the D gene is possibly TRBD1 (6 bases). The CDR3 covers 15 residues. V was cut by 2 bases and J by 5 bases, with 14 bases left in between. In germline, CDR1 is KGHDR, CDR2 SFDVKD. The CDR3 coding sequence is TGTGCCACCAGTGATTCCAACAGGGTAGGGTATGGCTACACCTTC. Translating it yields CATSDSNRVGYGYTF.

CDR3 in DNA: TGTGCCAGCAGCCCCGACAGGATCACCTACAATGAGCAGTTCTTC. Protein: CASSPDRITYNEQFF. The V and J genes are TRBV2 and TRBJ2-1; D may be TRBD1 (6 bases). In germline, CDR1 is SNHLY, CDR2 FYNNEI. The length of the CDR3 is 15 residues. The V end lost 6 bases, the J end lost 2 bases, and 14 bases lay between the germline ends. Full variable domain (outside the CDR3, taken from reference TRBV2 and TRBJ2-1): EPEVTQTPSHQVTQMGQEVILRCVPISNHLYFYWYRQILGQKVEFLVSFYNNEISEKSEIFDDQFSVERPDGSNFTLKIRSTKLEDSAMYFCASSPDRITYNEQFFGPGTRLTVL.

V usage is TRBV3-1 (or the pseudogene TRBV3-2) and J usage is TRBJ1-1, with 8 bases matching TRBD1. The V and J ends lost 7 bases and 3 bases, in that order; junction bases with no gene match: 7. Germline CDR1 LGHDT, CDR2 YNNKEL (reference sequence). The CDR3 is 14 residues long. This chain's CDR3 is CASTNRGGDTEAFF. DNA of the CDR3: TGTGCCAGCACCAACAGGGGGGGGGACACTGAAGCTTTCTTT.

The chain employs TRBV18 and TRBJ1-1; TRBD1 is a possible D gene (6 bases). V shed 1 base and J shed 11 bases, with 11 bases lying between them. Germline values: CDR1 KGHSH, CDR2 LQKENI. CDR3 length equals 12 residues. The CDR3 DNA follows: TGTGCCAGCTCACCACAGGCAGGGGAGGCTTTCTTT. Amino acids: CASSPQAGEAFF.

The J gene is TRBJ1-4, the V gene TRBV30; D is perhaps TRBD1 (5 bases). The CDR3 has 14 amino acids. Per germline, CDR1 GTSNPN and CDR2 SVGIG (reference sequence). CDR3 sequence (DNA): TGTGCAGTAGACCGGGGGGCAACTAATGAAAAACTGTTTTTT. Amino acids: CAVDRGATNEKLFF.

The gene calls are TRBV2 and TRBJ2-7, with TRBD1 matching over 8 bases. The CDR3 loop spans 14 amino acids. Unmatched junction bases numbered 12, after V lost 8 bases and J lost 6 bases. Per germline, CDR1 SNHLY and CDR2 FYNNEI. The CDR3 reads CASCYTGGGSEQYF. CDR3 DNA sequence: TGTGCCAGCTGTTACACAGGGGGTGGGAGCGAGCAGTACTTC.

There are a few counts of this clone. V and J are TRBV15 and TRBJ2-3, with D unresolved. The CDR3 contains 14 residues. Trimming cost V 1 base and J 4 bases, with 9 bases left between them. The germline CDR1 and CDR2 sequences are LNHNV and YYDKDF (reference sequence). The CDR3: CATSRVRRADTQYF. The CDR3 coding sequence is TGTGCCACCAGCAGAGTCAGGCGAGCAGATACGCAGTATTTT. Looking up the rest from reference TRBV15 and TRBJ2-3 gives the full variable domain: DAMVIQNPRYQVTQFGKPVTLSCSQTLNHNVMYWYQQKSSQAPKLLFHYYDKDFNNEADTPDNFQSRRPNTSFCFLDIRSPGLGDTAMYLCATSRVRRADTQYFGPGTRLTVL.

The sample holds a few counts of this clone. The chain employs TRBV15 and TRBJ1-2; 7 bases fit TRBD1. The germline gives CDR1 LNHNV, CDR2 YYDKDF (reference sequence). Trimming at V came to 5 bases and at J to 0 bases, leaving 18 bases not matched to a gene. This CDR3 has 19 residues. CDR3 region: CATSHLYWDSTSSNYGYTF. DNA for the CDR3: TGTGCCACCAGCCATCTTTATTGGGACAGCACCTCCTCTAACTATGGCTACACCTTC.

The J gene is TRBJ1-1, the V gene TRBV3-1 (or the pseudogene TRBV3-2), with a possible D match to TRBD1 (5 bases). V lost 1 base and J lost 1, with 10 bases in between. The CDR3 covers 15 residues. Germline-derived CDR1 and CDR2 are LGHDT and YNNKEL (reference sequence). Here the CDR3 reads CASSQGRQRNTEAFF. The CDR3 bases are TGTGCCAGCAGCCAAGGTCGACAGAGGAACACTGAAGCTTTCTTT.

The CDR3 coding sequence is TGCGCCAGCAGCTTGACACTAACCTCCGGGACAGGGGGTGGCTACACCTTC. Protein sequence: CASSLTLTSGTGGGYTF. This chain links TRBV5-1 with TRBJ1-2; 11 bases agree with TRBD1. The V gene's germline CDR1 is SGHRS and CDR2 YFSETQ. V shed 1 base, J shed 7 bases, and the junction held 12 bases outside the gene matches. The CDR3 spans 17 residues.

V gene TRBV6-5 combines with J gene TRBJ1-2, with 10 bases identical to TRBD1. Germline V gene lookup returns CDR1 MNHEY and CDR2 SVGAGI. Losses at the gene ends were 2 bases for V and 6 bases for J; bases not matched to a gene: 9. The CDR3 runs 16 residues. DNA for the CDR3: TGTGCCAGCAGTTACGCCCGGACAGGGGGGGTCGATGGCTACACCTTC. It specifies CASSYARTGGVDGYTF.

This clone occurred a few times. This chain links TRBV19 with TRBJ1-1; 10 bases match TRBD1. J lost 6 bases, V lost 5 bases, and 6 bases had no gene match. In germline, CDR1 is LNHDA, CDR2 SQIVND (reference sequence). There are 14 residues in the CDR3. CDR3 bases: TGTGCCAGTAGTTCGGACAGGGGGTACTCTGAAGCTTTCTTT. It translates to CASSSDRGYSEAFF.

The genes are TRBV2 and TRBJ1-2; 9 bases are shared with TRBD1. Germline assignment: CDR1 SNHLY and CDR2 FYNNEI. Trimming cost V 6 bases and J 6 bases; bases outside gene matches: 14. This CDR3 is built from 16 residues. The CDR3 DNA reads as TGTGCCAGCAGCTATGCCGGGACAGGGTACGGGAATGGCTACACCTTC. This translates into CASSYAGTGYGNGYTF. The full variable domain, completed using reference TRBV2 and TRBJ1-2, is EPEVTQTPSHQVTQMGQEVILRCVPISNHLYFYWYRQILGQKVEFLVSFYNNEISEKSEIFDDQFSVERPDGSNFTLKIRSTKLEDSAMYFCASSYAGTGYGNGYTFGSGTRLTVV.